Here is one T cell receptor (beta chain) with its context. Its antigen is undetermined. The data derive from a study of OX40 agonist ivuxolimab in advanced cancers. Overall study results and limits: No determination was made of the antigen specificity of the expanded peripheral T cells. At 0.1 to 3.0 mg/kg, clonal expansion of CD4+ and CD8+ blood T cells had occurred by week 6.

TCRdb's table, derived via immunoSEQ multiplex PCR, lists solely in-frame clones and lacks some. The sample lists about 62,000 clones, approximately 91% occurring once. J was trimmed by 3 bases and V by 3 bases; bases with no gene match: 6. The CDR3 totals 14 residues. Germline V gene lookup returns CDR1 SGHRS and CDR2 YFSETQ. J is TRBJ2-7 and V is TRBV5-1; TRBD1 agrees at 7 bases. The starting material was CD4+ or CD8+ T cells sorted from blood, obtained in a trial of the OX40 agonist ivuxolimab. The receptor was derived from an adult with an advanced solid tumor such as melanoma, head and neck, liver or kidney cancer. CDR3 nucleotide sequence: TGCGCCAGCAGCTGGACGGGACAGCGCTACGAGCAGTACTTC. Amino acids: CASSWTGQRYEQYF.